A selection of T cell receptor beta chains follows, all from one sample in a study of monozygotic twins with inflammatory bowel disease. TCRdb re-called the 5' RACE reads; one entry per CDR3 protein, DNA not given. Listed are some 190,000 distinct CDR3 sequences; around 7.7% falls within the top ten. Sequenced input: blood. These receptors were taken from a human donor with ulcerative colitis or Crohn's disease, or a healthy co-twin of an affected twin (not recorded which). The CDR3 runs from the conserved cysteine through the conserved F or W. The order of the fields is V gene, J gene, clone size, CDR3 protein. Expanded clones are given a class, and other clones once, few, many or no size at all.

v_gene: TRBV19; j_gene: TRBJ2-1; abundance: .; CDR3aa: CASSVYNEQFF
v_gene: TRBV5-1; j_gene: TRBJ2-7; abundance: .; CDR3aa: CASSFGGSASEQYF
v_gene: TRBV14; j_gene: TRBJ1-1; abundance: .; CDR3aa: CASSQAGMNTEAFF
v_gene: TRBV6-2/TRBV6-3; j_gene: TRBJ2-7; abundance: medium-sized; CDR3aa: CASSYVTNEQYF
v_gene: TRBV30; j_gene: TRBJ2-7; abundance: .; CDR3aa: CAWSVTGTNEQYF
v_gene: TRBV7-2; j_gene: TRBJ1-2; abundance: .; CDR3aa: CASSPAGDRNYGYTF
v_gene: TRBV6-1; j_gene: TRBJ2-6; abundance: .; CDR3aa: CASRKLGGANVLTF
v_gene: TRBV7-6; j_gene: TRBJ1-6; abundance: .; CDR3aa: CASSPGRRDSPLHF
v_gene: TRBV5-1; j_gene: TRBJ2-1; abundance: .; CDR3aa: CASSSTGSRNNEQFF
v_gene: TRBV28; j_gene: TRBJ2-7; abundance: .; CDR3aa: CASSSFDREVYEQYF
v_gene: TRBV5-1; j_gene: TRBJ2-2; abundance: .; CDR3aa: CASSVQDGELFF
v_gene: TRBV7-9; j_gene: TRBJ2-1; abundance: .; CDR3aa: CASTRRAGMDNEQFF
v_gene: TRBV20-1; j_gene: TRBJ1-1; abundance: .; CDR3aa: CSAQGAMNTEAFF
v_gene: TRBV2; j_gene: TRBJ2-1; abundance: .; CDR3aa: CASPPRERDYNEQFF
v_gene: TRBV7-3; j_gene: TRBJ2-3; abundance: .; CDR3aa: CASGASSTDTQYF
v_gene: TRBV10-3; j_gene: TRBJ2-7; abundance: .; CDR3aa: CAISAGFSYEQYF
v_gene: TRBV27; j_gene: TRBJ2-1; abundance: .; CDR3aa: CASSEIAGGIYNEQFF
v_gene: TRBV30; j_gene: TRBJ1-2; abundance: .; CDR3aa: CAWTSDSDYGYTF
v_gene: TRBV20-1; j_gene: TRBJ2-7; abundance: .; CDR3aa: CSADPGLAGSEQYF
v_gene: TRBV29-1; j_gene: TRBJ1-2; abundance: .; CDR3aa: CSVEPPRYGYTF
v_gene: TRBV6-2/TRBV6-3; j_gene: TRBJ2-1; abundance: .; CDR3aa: CASNLRWGQSSGSGDYNEQFF
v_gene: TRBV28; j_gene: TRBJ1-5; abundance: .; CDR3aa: CASRPTGGHSNQPQHF
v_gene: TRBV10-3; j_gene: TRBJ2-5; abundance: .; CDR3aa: CAISPDRAGSETQYF
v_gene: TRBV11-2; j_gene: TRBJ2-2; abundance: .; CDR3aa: CASSLVPAGGYSNTGELFF
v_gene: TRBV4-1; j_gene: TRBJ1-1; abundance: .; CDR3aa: CASSQGGRGAEAFF
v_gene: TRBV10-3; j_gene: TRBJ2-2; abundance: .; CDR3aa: CAIRPGIITGELFF
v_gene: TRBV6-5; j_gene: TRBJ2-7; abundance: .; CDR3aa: CASSYSGGADEQYF
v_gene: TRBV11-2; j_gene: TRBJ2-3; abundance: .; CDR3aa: CASSWQGFGTDTQYF
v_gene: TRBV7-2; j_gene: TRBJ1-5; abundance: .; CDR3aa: CASSPGRGNQPQHF
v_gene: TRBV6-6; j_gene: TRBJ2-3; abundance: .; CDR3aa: CASILRDTQYF
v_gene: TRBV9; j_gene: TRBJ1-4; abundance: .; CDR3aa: CASSVVLPGNEKLFF
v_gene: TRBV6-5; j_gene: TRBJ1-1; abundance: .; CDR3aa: CASSLEKGVNTEAFF
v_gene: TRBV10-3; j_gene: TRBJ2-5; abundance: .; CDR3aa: CAISAGQGETQYF
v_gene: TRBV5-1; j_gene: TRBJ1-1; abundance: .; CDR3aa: CASSFDRGHTEAFF
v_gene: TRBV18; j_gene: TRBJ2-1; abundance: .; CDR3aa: CASSLPGFDEQFF
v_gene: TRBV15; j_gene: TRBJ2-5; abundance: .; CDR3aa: CATSRGSSGEETQYF
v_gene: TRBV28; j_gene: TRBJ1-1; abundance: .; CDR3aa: CASSFGVGLTEAFF
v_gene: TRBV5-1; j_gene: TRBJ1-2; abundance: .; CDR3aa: CASSWTGDNGYTF
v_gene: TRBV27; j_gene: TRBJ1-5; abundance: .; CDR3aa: CASSLTGLGNQPQHF
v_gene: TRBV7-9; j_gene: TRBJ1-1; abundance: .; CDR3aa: CASSQGVSTEAFF
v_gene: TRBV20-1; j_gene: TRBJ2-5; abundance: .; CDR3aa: CSALGHEGETQYF
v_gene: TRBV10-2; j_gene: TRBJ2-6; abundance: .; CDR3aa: CATRSAGANVLTF
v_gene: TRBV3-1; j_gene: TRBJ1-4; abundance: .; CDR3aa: CASSQDQGSTNEKLFF
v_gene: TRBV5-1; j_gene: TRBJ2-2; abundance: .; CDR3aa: CASSLPKTGDPTGELFF
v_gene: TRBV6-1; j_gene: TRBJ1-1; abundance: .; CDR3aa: CASSESGTGQNTEAFF
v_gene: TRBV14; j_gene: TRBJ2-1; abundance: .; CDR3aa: CASSPSGPTRLAGSYNEQFF
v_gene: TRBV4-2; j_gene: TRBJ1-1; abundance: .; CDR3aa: CASSRLVGQGETMNTEAFF
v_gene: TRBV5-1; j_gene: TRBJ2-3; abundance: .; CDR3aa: CASSSPLSPSPYTQYF
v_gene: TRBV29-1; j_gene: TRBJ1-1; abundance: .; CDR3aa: CSGMTAYTEAFF
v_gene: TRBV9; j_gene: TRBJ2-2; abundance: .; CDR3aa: CASSPIPGRRAGELFF
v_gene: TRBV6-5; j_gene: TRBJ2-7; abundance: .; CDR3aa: CASSYSGRASYYEQYF
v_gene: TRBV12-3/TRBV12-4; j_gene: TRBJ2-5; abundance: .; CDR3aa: CASRTGGRETQYF
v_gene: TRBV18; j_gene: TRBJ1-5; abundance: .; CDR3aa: CASSPNSFQPQHF